This entry lists 28 T cell receptor beta chains sequenced from one sample in a study of blood T cells in healthy people across ages. Then a second PCR, running roughly 6 to 12 cycles, was carried out with a sample-barcoded 5' primer and a J-beta primer mix. TCRdb re-derived calls from the 5' RACE reads in MiXCR, one entry per CDR3 protein. Among about 680,000 distinct CDR3 sequences listed, approximately 50% were seen once. Material: blood. The receptors derive from a woman aged 55-70 years in good health.

Turning to this clonotype: At one of its ends the junction is not consistent with the germline gene, which may arise from a read error. The rearrangement joins TRBV9 to TRBJ1-4; perhaps TRBD1 as D (5 bases). This CDR3 is 15 amino acids long. Germline lookup yields CDR1 SGDLS and CDR2 YYNGEE. CDR3 nucleotide sequence: TGTGCCAGCAGCGCAGGGACGACAACTAATGAAAAACCGTTTTTT. As protein: CASSAGTTTNEKPFF.

CDR3 DNA sequence: TGCAGTGCTAAGGCAGATATATCCTCCTACGAGCAGTACTTC. Encoded protein: CSAKADISSYEQYF. The chain carries TRBV20-1 and TRBJ2-7; D is undetermined. The CDR3 is 14 amino acids. Germline assignment: CDR1 DFQATT and CDR2 SNEGSKA (reference sequence). Trimming removed 4 bases at V and 0 bases at J, with 13 bases between.

This chain links TRBV28 with TRBJ1-2, with 9 positions matching TRBD1. This CDR3 has 18 residues. The V gene end was trimmed by 3 bases and the J gene end by 10 bases; junction bases not matched to a gene: 21. From germline, CDR1 is MDHEN and CDR2 SYDVKM. CDR3 bases: TGTGCCAGCAGTTTTATGGGGGCTGGGGGACAGGGCATGGGTGTCTACACCTTC. It encodes CASSFMGAGGQGMGVYTF.

This clonotype was seen a few times. This chain links TRBV30 with TRBJ1-5; 7 bases fit TRBD1. Germline CDR1 is GTSNPN and CDR2 is SVGIG (reference sequence). The CDR3 is 14 residues long. Losses at the gene ends were 3 bases for V and 3 bases for J; bases not matched to a gene: 5. In DNA form, the CDR3 reads TGTGCCTGGAGCCGGGACAGCTTCAATCAGCCCCAGCATTTT. This sequence encodes CAWSRDSFNQPQHF.

V is TRBV20-1 and J is TRBJ1-1, with D unclear. The germline gives CDR1 DFQATT, CDR2 SNEGSKA (reference sequence). V was pared by 0 bases and J by 8 bases, with 10 bases between. The CDR3 loop spans 12 amino acids. The CDR3 loop is CSAREGIREAFF. The CDR3 coding sequence is TGCAGTGCTAGAGAGGGGATCCGAGAAGCTTTCTTT.

The chain employs TRBV3-1 and TRBJ2-5; possible D gene TRBD2, 6 bases. The J call is doubtful: the DNA matches TRBJ2-7 better. The V gene's germline CDR1 is LGHDT and CDR2 YNNKEL (reference sequence). CDR3 size: 12 residues. The CDR3 region is CASRLGGREQYF. CDR3 in DNA: TGTGCCAGCAGACTTGGAGGGCGCGAGCAGTACTTC.

J is TRBJ2-1 and V is TRBV6-5; D is possibly TRBD2 (5 bases). Between the trimmed V and J ends, which lost 0 bases and 3 bases, there was a span of 9 bases. CDR1 is MNHEY and CDR2 is SVGAGI in the germline V gene. This CDR3 spans 15 amino acids. In DNA, the CDR3 is TGTGCCAGCAGTTACTCTGGAGCGGTCTACAATGAGCAGTTCTTC. Its protein is CASSYSGAVYNEQFF.

V is TRBV24-1 and J is TRBJ2-1; the D gene is possibly TRBD1 (5 bases). CDR1 KGHDR and CDR2 SFDVKD come from the germline V gene. V lost 0 bases to trimming and J lost 7 bases, with 18 bases between them. The CDR3 extends over 17 amino acids. The CDR3 bases are TGTGCCACCAGTGATTTGCGCGACCTAGAGAAGGGGAATGAGCAGTTCTTC. This sequence encodes CATSDLRDLEKGNEQFF.

The J gene is TRBJ2-1, the V gene TRBV12-3 or TRBV12-4; D is undetermined. V was clipped by 6 bases and J by 0 bases, with 12 bases between them. The length of the CDR3 is 15 residues. CDR3 residues: CASRLGVDSYNEQFF. For the CDR3, the DNA is TGTGCCAGCAGGCTCGGAGTAGACTCCTACAATGAGCAGTTCTTC.

This sequence joins TRBV7-2 and TRBJ1-1, with D tentatively TRBD1 (6 bases). Germline V lookup: CDR1 SGHTA, CDR2 FQGNSA. The V end was cut by 2 bases, the J end by 1 base, with 11 bases between. The CDR3 loop spans 15 amino acids. The CDR3 nucleotides are TGTGCCAGCAGCTTAATTACAGGGCAGAACACTGAAGCTTTCTTT. Residues: CASSLITGQNTEAFF.

In its sample, this clonotype was seen a few times. The chain links TRBV7-2 to TRBJ2-7; D may be TRBD1 (6 bases). The CDR3 totals 14 residues. Germline V gene sequence: CDR1 SGHTA, CDR2 FQGNSA. V gave up 0 bases and J gave up 6 bases, with 12 bases separating them. The DNA for the CDR3 is TGTGCCAGCAGCTTAGCGCCAGGGGTCGGCGAGCAGTACTTC. Amino acids: CASSLAPGVGEQYF.

The chain recombines TRBV20-1 with TRBJ2-3; 10 bases line up with TRBD2. V was clipped by 5 bases and J by 2 bases; unmatched bases: 10. Germline-derived CDR1 and CDR2 are DFQATT and SNEGSKA (reference sequence). The CDR3 spans 16 residues. CDR3 sequence reads: CSAPSGSYSLTDTQYF. CDR3 in DNA: TGCAGTGCTCCTAGCGGGAGCTATTCACTCACAGATACGCAGTATTTT.

This clonotype was observed once. This chain joins TRBV28 and TRBJ2-7, with TRBD2 matching 9 bases. The V and J ends lost 1 base and 2 bases, in that order; junction bases with no gene match: 6. This CDR3 is 16 amino acids long. Germline V gene sequence: CDR1 MDHEN, CDR2 SYDVKM. Here the CDR3 reads CASSLFSGRLPYEQYF. DNA for the CDR3: TGTGCCAGCAGTTTATTTAGCGGGAGATTGCCCTACGAGCAGTACTTC.

The chain joins TRBV10-3 to TRBJ1-5; D gene unclear. The CDR3 loop spans 16 amino acids. The V end lost 2 bases, the J end lost 4 bases, and 15 bases lay between the germline ends. Germline V gene data show CDR1 as ENHRY and CDR2 as SYGVKD. The CDR3 DNA is TGTGCCATCAGTGAGACCGCTCCAGATTCGAATCAGCCCCAGCATTTT. Its protein is CAISETAPDSNQPQHF.

The chain is built from TRBV11-2 and TRBJ2-3; tentatively, D is TRBD2 (5 bases). There are 14 residues in the CDR3. Per the germline V gene, CDR1 is SGHAT and CDR2 is FQNNGV. Trimming left V 5 bases short and J 9 bases short, with 18 bases between. CDR3 DNA sequence: TGTGCCAGCAGCCCCTGGGCAGCGGATTTGACGCAGTATTTT. Protein: CASSPWAADLTQYF.

The chain links TRBV29-1 to TRBJ2-5; D unresolved. Germline V lookup: CDR1 SQVTM, CDR2 ANQGSEA. The CDR3 contains 14 residues. The V gene lost 7 bases and the J gene lost 11 bases, with 26 bases spanning the gap. CDR3 sequence (DNA): TGCAGCGCCCCCCCTTATTCTTTAGGGCATGAGCAGTACTTC. It translates to CSAPPYSLGHEQYF. The complete variable domain, with remaining parts taken from reference TRBV29-1 and TRBJ2-5, reads SAVISQKPSRDICQRGTSLTIQCQVDSQVTMMFWYRQQPGQSLTLIATANQGSEATYESGFVIDKFPISRPNLTFSTLTVSNMSPEDSSIYLCSAPPYSLGHEQYFGPGTRLLVL.

The gene calls are TRBV6-5 and TRBJ2-1; 11 bases map to TRBD2. CDR1 MNHEY and CDR2 SVGAGI come from the germline V gene. The CDR3 totals 19 residues. The J segment lost 0 bases and the V segment lost 0 bases, leaving 7 bases of the junction unmatched. The CDR3 DNA is TGTGCCAGCAGTTACTCGGCTAGCGGGGGGCCTCGCTCCTACAATGAGCAGTTCTTC. It translates to CASSYSASGGPRSYNEQFF.

This clonotype was seen a handful of times. This chain links TRBV6-1 with TRBJ1-2; D might be TRBD1 (5 bases). V was pared by 2 bases and J by 6 bases, with 19 bases between. Germline values: CDR1 MNHNS, CDR2 SASEGT. This CDR3 is built from 16 residues. The CDR3, as DNA: TGTGCCAGCAGTGAAACCCTGGCGGAGATGGGGGATGGCTACACCTTC. Translating gives CASSETLAEMGDGYTF.

This clonotype was counted between two and nine times. The chain combines TRBV6-1 with TRBJ1-4, with TRBD1 identical over 8 bases. CDR3 size: 17 residues. The germline gives CDR1 MNHNS, CDR2 SASEGT. Trimming at V came to 5 bases and at J to 8 bases, leaving 16 bases not matched to a gene. CDR3 protein: CASSPPGQAIGPEKLFF. CDR3 coding DNA: TGTGCCAGCAGTCCACCGGGACAGGCCATAGGTCCAGAAAAACTGTTTTTT.

The chain couples TRBV5-1 to TRBJ2-1, with D uncertain. The CDR3 is 13 residues long. Germline assignment: CDR1 SGHRS and CDR2 YFSETQ. The ends were cut back, 7 bases at V and 3 bases at J, with 11 bases in the middle. CDR3 region: CASGQDLYNEQFF. CDR3 nucleotide sequence: TGCGCCAGCGGGCAGGATCTCTACAATGAGCAGTTCTTC. Supplemented by reference TRBV5-1 and TRBJ2-1, the full variable domain reads KAGVTQTPRYLIKTRGQQVTLSCSPISGHRSVSWYQQTPGQGLQFLFEYFSETQRNKGNFPGRFSGRQFSNSRSEMNVSTLELGDSALYLCASGQDLYNEQFFGPGTRLTVL.

This clonotype was recorded once. A much larger clone differs by one base, so this may be a read error. This chain joins TRBV7-2 and TRBJ1-2; weak D call: TRBD1 (5 bases). The length of the CDR3 is 15 residues. Per the germline V gene, CDR1 is SGHTA and CDR2 is FQGNSA. V dropped 8 bases and J dropped 0 bases, with 16 bases sitting between them. CDR3 bases: TGTGCCAGCGGCCATATGGGGGGGACTAACTATGGCTACACCTTC. Translated, it gives CASGHMGGTNYGYTF.

The genes are TRBV5-4 and TRBJ2-5; the match to TRBD2 covers 7 bases. With V trimmed by 2 bases and J by 2 bases, 12 bases remained unmatched. The CDR3 is 17 amino acids. Germline V CDR1 and CDR2: SGHNT, YYREEE (reference sequence). The CDR3 DNA reads as TGTGCCAGCAGCTTTGGGGGGGGGTCGGTTAGGCAAGAGACCCAGTACTTC. Its translation: CASSFGGGSVRQETQYF.

Remarks on this clonotype: A read error may produce the germline difference seen at one junction end. CDR3 protein: CASSQDSNRPQHF. CDR3 nucleotide sequence: TGTGCCAGCAGTCAAGATAGCAATCGGCCCCAGCATTTT. The chain joins TRBV2 to TRBJ1-5, with D uncertain. Per the germline V gene, CDR1 is SNHLY and CDR2 is FYNNEI. The CDR3 spans 13 residues.

This clonotype was observed many times. The CDR3 nucleotides read TGTGCCAGCAGTTCCCCCGGACTAGCGGGTAACGGGGCCAACGTCCTGACTTTC. Its protein product is CASSSPGLAGNGANVLTF. The J gene is TRBJ2-6, the V gene TRBV6-2 or TRBV6-3, with 11 positions matching TRBD2. Germline lookup yields CDR1 MNHEY and CDR2 SVGEGT. V was pared by 4 bases and J by 4 bases, with 9 bases of the junction left unmatched. This CDR3 spans 18 amino acids.

This clonotype was picked up a small number of times. The genes are TRBV7-3 and TRBJ2-3; no clear D gene. The CDR3 consists of 17 residues. With 0 bases removed from V and 6 bases from J, the gap between germline ends came to 19 bases. Germline V gives CDR1 SGHTA, CDR2 FQGTGA. CDR3 in amino acids: CASSLTTAFGENDTQYF. CDR3 in DNA: TGTGCCAGCAGCTTAACGACTGCTTTTGGCGAGAACGATACGCAGTATTTT.

This clonotype showed up just once. J is TRBJ2-4 and V is TRBV10-3; TRBD2 aligns across 10 bases. The J call may be incorrect, as the DNA end agrees better with TRBJ2-7. This CDR3 is 15 amino acids long. Germline loops: CDR1 ENHRY, CDR2 SYGVKD. The CDR3 coding sequence is TGTGCCATCGGCCCTCTAGCGGGAGTCGGCTACGAGCAGTACTTC. This encodes CAIGPLAGVGYEQYF.

This clonotype was observed a few times. The chain combines TRBV7-2 with TRBJ1-4, with D possibly matching TRBD1 (5 bases). The ends were cut back, 5 bases at V and 8 bases at J, with 15 bases in the middle. In germline, CDR1 is SGHTA, CDR2 FQGNSA. This CDR3 is 14 amino acids long. This chain's CDR3 is CASSTGTLTEKLFF. CDR3 nucleotides: TGTGCCAGCAGCACCGGGACGCTGACCGAAAAACTGTTTTTT.

This chain uses TRBV20-1 with TRBJ2-3; the match to TRBD2 covers 10 bases. This CDR3 has 15 residues. Trimming removed 5 bases from V and 0 bases from J; junction bases left unmatched: 5. Germline V gene sequence: CDR1 DFQATT, CDR2 SNEGSKA (reference sequence). CDR3 sequence (DNA): TGCAGTGCTTTAAGGACTAGCGGTAGCACAGATACGCAGTATTTT. Translation gives CSALRTSGSTDTQYF.